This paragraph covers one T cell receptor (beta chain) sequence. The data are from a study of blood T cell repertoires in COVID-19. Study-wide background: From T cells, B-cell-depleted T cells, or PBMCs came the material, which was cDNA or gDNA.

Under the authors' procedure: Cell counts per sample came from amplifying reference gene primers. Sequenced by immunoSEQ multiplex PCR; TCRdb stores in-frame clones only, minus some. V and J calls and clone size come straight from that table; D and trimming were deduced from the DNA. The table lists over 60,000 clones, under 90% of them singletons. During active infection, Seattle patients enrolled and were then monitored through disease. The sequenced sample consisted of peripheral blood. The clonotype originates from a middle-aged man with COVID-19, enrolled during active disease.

Here the CDR3 reads CASSQAPIGSSGVTDTQYF. As DNA, the CDR3 is TGTGCCAGCAGCCAAGCACCGATTGGATCTAGCGGAGTTACAGATACGCAGTATTTT. The chain couples TRBV4-2 to TRBJ2-3; the match to TRBD2 covers 7 bases. This CDR3 spans 19 amino acids. Losses at the gene ends were 1 base for V and 3 bases for J; bases not matched to a gene: 16. Germline CDR1 is LGHNA and CDR2 is YNFKEQ.